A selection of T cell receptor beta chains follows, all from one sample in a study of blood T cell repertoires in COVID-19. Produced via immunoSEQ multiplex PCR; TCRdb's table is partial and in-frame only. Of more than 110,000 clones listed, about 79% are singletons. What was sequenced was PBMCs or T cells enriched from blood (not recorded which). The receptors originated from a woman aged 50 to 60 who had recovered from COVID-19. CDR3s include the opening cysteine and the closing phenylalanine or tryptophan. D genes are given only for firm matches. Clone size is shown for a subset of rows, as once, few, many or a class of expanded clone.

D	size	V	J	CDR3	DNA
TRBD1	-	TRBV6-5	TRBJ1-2	CASSQGQIWNGYTF	TGTGCCAGCAGCCAGGGACAGATATGGAATGGCTACACCTTC
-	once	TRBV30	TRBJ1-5	CAWSSFTGGVNQPQHF	TGTGCCTGGAGTTCGTTTACAGGAGGGGTCAATCAGCCCCAGCATTTT
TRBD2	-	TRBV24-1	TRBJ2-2	CATSGISGRARSGELFF	TGTGCCACCAGTGGGATTAGCGGGAGGGCCCGTTCCGGGGAGCTGTTTTTT
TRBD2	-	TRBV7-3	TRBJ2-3	CASSRGLAVGTDTQYF	TGTGCCAGCAGCCGGGGACTAGCGGTGGGCACAGATACGCAGTATTTT
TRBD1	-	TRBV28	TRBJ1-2	CASRGRGRYYGYTF	TGTGCCAGCAGGGGAAGGGGGCGCTACTATGGCTACACCTTC
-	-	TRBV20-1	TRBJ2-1	CSARGAYEQFF	TGCAGTGCTAGGGGGGCATATGAGCAGTTCTTC
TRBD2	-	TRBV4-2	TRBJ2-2	CASSPGVAGAGTGELFF	TGTGCCAGCAGCCCCGGGGTAGCGGGAGCGGGCACCGGGGAGCTGTTTTTT
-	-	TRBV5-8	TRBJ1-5	CASTLSRGLGNQPQHF	TGTGCCAGCACCTTGAGTCGGGGGTTAGGGAATCAGCCCCAGCATTTT
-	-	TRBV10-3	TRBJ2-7	CAISESRDEQYF	TGTGCCATCAGTGAGTCGAGAGACGAGCAGTACTTC
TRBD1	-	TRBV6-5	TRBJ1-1	CASSYGQETEAFF	TGTGCCAGCAGTTACGGACAGGAAACTGAAGCTTTCTTT
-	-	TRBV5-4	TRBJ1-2	CASSLKEDYGYTF	TGTGCCAGCAGCTTAAAGGAGGACTATGGCTACACCTTC
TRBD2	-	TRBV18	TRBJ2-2	CASSPLGTSGPGELFF	TGTGCCAGCTCACCACTTGGGACTAGCGGCCCCGGGGAGCTGTTTTTT
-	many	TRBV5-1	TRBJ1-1	CASSWGVGDTEAFF	TGCGCCAGCAGCTGGGGGGTTGGGGACACTGAAGCTTTCTTT
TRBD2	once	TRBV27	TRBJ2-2	CASSSGLAGGLGGELFF	TGTGCCAGCAGTTCCGGACTAGCGGGGGGGCTTGGCGGGGAGCTGTTTTTT
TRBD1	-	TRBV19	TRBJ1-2	CASSPGTEWWGYTF	TGTGCCAGTAGTCCAGGGACAGAGTGGTGGGGCTACACCTTC
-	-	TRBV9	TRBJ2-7	CASSVHSFPDEQYF	TGTGCCAGCAGCGTACATAGCTTCCCCGACGAGCAGTACTTC
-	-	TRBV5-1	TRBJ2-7	CASSPDTLSEQYF	TGCGCCAGCAGCCCGGACACTCTCTCCGAGCAGTACTTC